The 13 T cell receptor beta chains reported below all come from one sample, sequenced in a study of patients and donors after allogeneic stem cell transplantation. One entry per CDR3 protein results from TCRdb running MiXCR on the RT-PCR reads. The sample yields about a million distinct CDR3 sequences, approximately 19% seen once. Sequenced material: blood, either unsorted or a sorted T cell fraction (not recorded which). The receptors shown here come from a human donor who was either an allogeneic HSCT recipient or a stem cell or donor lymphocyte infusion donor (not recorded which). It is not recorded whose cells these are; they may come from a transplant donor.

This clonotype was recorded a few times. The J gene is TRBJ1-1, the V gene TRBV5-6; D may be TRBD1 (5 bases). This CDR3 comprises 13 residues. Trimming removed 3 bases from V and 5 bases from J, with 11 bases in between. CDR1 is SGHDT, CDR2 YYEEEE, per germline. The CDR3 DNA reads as TGTGCCAGCAGCTCCTTGGGACTGACTGAAGCTTTCTTT. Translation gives CASSSLGLTEAFF. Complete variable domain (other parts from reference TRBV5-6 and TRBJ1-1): DAGVTQSPTHLIKTRGQQVTLRCSPKSGHDTVSWYQQALGQGPQFIFQYYEEEERQRGNFPDRFSGHQFPNYSSELNVNALLLGDSALYLCASSSLGLTEAFFGQGTRLTVV.

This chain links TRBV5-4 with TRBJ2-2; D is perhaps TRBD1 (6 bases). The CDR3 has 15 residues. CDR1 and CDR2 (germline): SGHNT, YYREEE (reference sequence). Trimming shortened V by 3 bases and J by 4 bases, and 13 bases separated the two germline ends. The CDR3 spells CASSSREGGTGELFF. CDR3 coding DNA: TGTGCCAGCAGCTCCCGGGAAGGGGGCACCGGGGAGCTGTTTTTT.

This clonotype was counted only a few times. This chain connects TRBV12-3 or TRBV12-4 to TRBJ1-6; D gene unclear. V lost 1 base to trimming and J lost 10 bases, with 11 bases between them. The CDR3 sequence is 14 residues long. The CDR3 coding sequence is TGTGCCAGCAGTTTAGTGGAGGGCCAATCACCCCTCCACTTT. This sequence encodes CASSLVEGQSPLHF.

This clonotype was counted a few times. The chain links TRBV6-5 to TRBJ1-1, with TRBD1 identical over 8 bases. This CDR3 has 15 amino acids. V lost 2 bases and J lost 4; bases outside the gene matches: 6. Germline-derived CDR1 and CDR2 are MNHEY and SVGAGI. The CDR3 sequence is CASSYRTGLVTEAFF. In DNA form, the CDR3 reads TGTGCCAGCAGTTACCGGACAGGGTTGGTCACTGAAGCTTTCTTT.

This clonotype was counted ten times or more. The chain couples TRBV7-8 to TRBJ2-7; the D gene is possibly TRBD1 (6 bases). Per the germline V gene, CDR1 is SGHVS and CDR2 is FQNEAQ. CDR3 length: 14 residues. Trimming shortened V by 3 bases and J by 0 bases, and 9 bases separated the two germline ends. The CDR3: CASSLDSHSYEQYF. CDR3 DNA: TGTGCCAGCAGCTTGGACAGCCACTCCTACGAGCAGTACTTC.

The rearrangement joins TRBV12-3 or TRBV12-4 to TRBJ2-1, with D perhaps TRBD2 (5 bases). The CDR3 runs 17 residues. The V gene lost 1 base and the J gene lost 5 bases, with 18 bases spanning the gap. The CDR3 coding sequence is TGTGCCAGCAGTTTAGATCGCGGGCCCCCTGGGGACAATGAGCAGTTCTTC. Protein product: CASSLDRGPPGDNEQFF.

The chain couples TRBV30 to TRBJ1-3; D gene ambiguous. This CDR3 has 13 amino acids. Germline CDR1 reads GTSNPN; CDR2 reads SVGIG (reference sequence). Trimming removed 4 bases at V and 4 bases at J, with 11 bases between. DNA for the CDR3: TGTGCCTGGACCGGTGGTCGGGGAAACACCATATATTTT. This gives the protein CAWTGGRGNTIYF.

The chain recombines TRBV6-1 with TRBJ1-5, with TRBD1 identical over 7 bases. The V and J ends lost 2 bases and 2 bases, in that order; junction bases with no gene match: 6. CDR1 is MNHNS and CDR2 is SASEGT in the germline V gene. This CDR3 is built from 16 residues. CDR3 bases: TGTGCCAGCAGTGAACAGACAGGGATAGGCAATCAGCCCCAGCATTTT. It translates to CASSEQTGIGNQPQHF.

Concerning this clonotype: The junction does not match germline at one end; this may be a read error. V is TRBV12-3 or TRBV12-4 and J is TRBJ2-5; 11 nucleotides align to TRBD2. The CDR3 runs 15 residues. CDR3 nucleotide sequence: TGTGCCAGCAGTGTAGCGGGAGGGTTCCAAGAGACCCAGTACTTC. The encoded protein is CASSVAGGFQETQYF.

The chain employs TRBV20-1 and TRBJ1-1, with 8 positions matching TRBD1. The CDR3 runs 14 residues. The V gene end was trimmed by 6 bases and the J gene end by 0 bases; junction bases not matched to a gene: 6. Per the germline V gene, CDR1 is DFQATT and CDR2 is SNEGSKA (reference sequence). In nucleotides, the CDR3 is TGCAGTGCCAACGACAGGGGAATGAACACTGAAGCTTTCTTT. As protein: CSANDRGMNTEAFF.

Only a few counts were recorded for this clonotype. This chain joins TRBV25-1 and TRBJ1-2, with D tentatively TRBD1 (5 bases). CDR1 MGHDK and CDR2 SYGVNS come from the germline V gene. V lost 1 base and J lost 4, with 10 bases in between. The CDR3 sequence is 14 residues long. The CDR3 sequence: CASSEWGEFYGYTF. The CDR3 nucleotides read TGTGCCAGCAGTGAATGGGGGGAGTTCTATGGCTACACCTTC.

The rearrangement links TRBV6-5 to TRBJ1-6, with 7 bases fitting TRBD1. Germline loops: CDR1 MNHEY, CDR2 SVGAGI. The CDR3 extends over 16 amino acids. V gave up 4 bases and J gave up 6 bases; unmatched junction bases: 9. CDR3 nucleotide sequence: TGTGCCAGCAGTTCACCTCTCAGGGGGAGTAATTCACCCCTCCACTTT. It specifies CASSSPLRGSNSPLHF.

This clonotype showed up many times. The CDR3 protein is CASSSPGGNGYTF. DNA of the CDR3: TGTGCCAGCAGCTCCCCCGGGGGAAATGGCTACACCTTC. The chain has TRBV12-3 or TRBV12-4 and TRBJ1-2; possible D gene TRBD1, 5 bases. The CDR3 is 13 amino acids. Trimming took 6 bases from V and 6 from J, leaving 14 bases between them.